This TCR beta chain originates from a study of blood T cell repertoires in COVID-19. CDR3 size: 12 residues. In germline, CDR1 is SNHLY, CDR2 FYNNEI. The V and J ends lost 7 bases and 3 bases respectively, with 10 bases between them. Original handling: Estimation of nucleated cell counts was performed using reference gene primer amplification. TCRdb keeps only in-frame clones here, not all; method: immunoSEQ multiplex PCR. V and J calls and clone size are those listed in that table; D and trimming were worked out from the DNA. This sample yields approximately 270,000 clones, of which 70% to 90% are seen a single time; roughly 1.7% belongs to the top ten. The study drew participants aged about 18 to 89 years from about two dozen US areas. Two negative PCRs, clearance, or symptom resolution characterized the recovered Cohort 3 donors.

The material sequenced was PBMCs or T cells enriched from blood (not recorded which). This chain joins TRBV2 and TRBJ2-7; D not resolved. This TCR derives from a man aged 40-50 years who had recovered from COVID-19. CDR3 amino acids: CASKIEHYEQYF. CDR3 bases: TGTGCCAGCAAGATCGAGCACTACGAGCAGTACTTC.